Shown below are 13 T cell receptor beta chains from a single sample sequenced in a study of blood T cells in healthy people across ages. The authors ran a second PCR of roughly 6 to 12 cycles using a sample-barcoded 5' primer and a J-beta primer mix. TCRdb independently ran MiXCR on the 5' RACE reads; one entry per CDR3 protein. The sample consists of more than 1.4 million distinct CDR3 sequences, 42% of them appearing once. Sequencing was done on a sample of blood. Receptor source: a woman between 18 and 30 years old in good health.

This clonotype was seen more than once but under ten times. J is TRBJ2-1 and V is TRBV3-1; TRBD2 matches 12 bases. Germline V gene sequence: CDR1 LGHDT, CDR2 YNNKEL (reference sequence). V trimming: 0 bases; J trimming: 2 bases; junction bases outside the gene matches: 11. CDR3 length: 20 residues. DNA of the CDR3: TGTGCCAGCAGCCAAGATATCGGACTAGCGGGGTGGCTGGCCTACAATGAGCAGTTCTTC. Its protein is CASSQDIGLAGWLAYNEQFF.

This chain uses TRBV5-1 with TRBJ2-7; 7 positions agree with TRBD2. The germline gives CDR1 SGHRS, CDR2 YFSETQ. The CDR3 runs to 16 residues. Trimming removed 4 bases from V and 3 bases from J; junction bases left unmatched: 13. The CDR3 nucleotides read TGCGCCAGCAGCCAAAACTGGGAGCGGGAAGGCTACGAGCAGTACTTC. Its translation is CASSQNWEREGYEQYF. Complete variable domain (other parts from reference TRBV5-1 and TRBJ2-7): KAGVTQTPRYLIKTRGQQVTLSCSPISGHRSVSWYQQTPGQGLQFLFEYFSETQRNKGNFPGRFSGRQFSNSRSEMNVSTLELGDSALYLCASSQNWEREGYEQYFGPGTRLTVT.

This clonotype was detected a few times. The CDR3 nucleotides are TGTGCCAGCGGCACCGTCTCCTATAATTCACCCCTCCACTTT. Protein sequence: CASGTVSYNSPLHF. The chain is built from TRBV3-1 and TRBJ1-6; unclear D gene. With 8 bases removed from V and 0 bases from J, the gap between germline ends came to 8 bases. The CDR3 sequence is 14 residues long. Germline V gene data show CDR1 as LGHDT and CDR2 as YNNKEL (reference sequence).

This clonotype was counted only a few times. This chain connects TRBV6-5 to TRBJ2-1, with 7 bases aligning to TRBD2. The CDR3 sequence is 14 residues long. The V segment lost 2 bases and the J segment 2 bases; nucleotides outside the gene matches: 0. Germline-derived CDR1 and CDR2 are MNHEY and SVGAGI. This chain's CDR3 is CASSYGRAYNEQFF. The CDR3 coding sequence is TGTGCCAGCAGTTACGGGAGGGCCTACAATGAGCAGTTCTTC.

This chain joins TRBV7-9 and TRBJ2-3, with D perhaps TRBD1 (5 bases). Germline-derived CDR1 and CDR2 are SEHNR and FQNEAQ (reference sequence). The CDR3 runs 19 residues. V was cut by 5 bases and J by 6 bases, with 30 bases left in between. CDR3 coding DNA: TGTGCCAGCAGCCCTCCTTTGAGCGAAGACAGACTCGAGAAGGATACGCAGTATTTT. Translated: CASSPPLSEDRLEKDTQYF. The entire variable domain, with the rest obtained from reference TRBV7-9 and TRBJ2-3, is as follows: DTGVSQNPRHKITKRGQNVTFRCDPISEHNRLYWYRQTLGQGPEFLTYFQNEAQLEKSRLLSDRFSAERPKGSFSTLEIQRTEQGDSAMYLCASSPPLSEDRLEKDTQYFGPGTRLTVL.

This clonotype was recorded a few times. Here the CDR3 DNA reads TGTGCCAGCAGTGTACCTGTGGGTTCACCCCTCCACTTT. Translation: CASSVPVGSPLHF. J is TRBJ1-6 and V is TRBV6-1; no clear D. CDR3 length: 13 residues. Trimming cost V 4 bases and J 9 bases, with 10 bases left between them. CDR1 and CDR2 from the germline V gene are MNHNS and SASEGT.

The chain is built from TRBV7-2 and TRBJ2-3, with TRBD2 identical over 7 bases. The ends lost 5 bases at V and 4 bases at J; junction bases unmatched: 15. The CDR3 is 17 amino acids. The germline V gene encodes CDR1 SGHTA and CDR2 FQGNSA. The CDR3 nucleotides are TGTGCCAGCAGCCTAAGTGCAGCGGGACCACCTCCAGATACGCAGTATTTT. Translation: CASSLSAAGPPPDTQYF.

CDR3: CSVERDRGVYEQYF. As DNA, the CDR3 is TGCAGCGTTGAGAGGGACAGGGGGGTCTACGAGCAGTACTTC. This chain connects TRBV29-1 to TRBJ2-7, with TRBD1 matching 11 bases. The CDR3 extends over 14 amino acids. Germline V gene lookup returns CDR1 SQVTM and CDR2 ANQGSEA. The J segment lost 3 bases and the V segment lost 3 bases, leaving 4 bases of the junction unmatched.

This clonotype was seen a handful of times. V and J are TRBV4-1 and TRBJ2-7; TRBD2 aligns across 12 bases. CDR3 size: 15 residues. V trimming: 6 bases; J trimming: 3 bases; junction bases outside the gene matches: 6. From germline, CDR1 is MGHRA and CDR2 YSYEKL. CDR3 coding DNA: TGCGCCAGCAGGCCTAAGACTAGCGGGGGCTACGAGCAGTACTTC. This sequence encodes CASRPKTSGGYEQYF.

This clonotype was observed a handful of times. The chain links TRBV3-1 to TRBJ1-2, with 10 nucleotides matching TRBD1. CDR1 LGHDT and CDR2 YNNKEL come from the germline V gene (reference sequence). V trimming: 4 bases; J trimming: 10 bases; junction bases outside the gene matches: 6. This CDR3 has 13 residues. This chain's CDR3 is CASSRQGANDYTF. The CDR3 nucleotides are TGTGCCAGCAGCCGACAGGGGGCGAATGACTACACCTTC.

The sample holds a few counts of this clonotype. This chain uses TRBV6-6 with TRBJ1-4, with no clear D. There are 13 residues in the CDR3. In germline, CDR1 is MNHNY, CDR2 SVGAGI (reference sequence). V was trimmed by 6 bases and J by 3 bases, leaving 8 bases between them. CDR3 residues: CASSGQANEKLFF. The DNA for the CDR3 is TGTGCCAGCAGCGGTCAGGCTAATGAAAAACTGTTTTTT.

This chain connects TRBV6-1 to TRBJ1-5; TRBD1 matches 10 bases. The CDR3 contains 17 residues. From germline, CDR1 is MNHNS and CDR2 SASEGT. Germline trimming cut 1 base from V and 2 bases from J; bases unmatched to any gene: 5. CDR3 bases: TGTGCCAGCAGTGAAGAGGGACAGGGGCCGGGCAATCAGCCCCAGCATTTT. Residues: CASSEEGQGPGNQPQHF.

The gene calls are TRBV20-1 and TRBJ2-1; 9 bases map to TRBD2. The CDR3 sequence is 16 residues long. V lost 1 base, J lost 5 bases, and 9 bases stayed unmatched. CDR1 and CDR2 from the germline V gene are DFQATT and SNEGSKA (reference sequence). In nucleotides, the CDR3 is TGCAGTGCTAGAGGGGGAGTGGCGGGGGGGGACAATGAGCAGTTCTTC. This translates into CSARGGVAGGDNEQFF.